This T cell receptor (beta chain) was found in a study of blood T cell repertoires in COVID-19. Overall study: Both acute and convalescent COVID-19 samples were obtained from the United States, Italy and Spain.

This clone was counted a few times. Sequencing was performed with immunoSEQ multiplex PCR; in TCRdb, only in-frame clones are kept and a portion is missing. The repertoire includes about 270,000 clones, less than 85% of them detected once, and 3.1% sits in the top ten. The germline CDR1 and CDR2 sequences are SQVTM and ANQGSEA. This CDR3 is built from 14 residues. Trimming pared 4 bases from V and 5 bases from J, leaving 17 bases between. The receptor was derived from a woman aged 18-29 years with acute or convalescent COVID-19. What was sequenced was peripheral blood. The chain joins TRBV29-1 to TRBJ1-2; tentatively, D is TRBD1 (6 bases). The CDR3: CSVALGADLYGYTF. The DNA for the CDR3 is TGCAGCGTTGCCTTGGGGGCAGACCTTTATGGCTACACCTTC. Full variable domain (remainder filled in from reference TRBV29-1 and TRBJ1-2): SAVISQKPSRDICQRGTSLTIQCQVDSQVTMMFWYRQQPGQSLTLIATANQGSEATYESGFVIDKFPISRPNLTFSTLTVSNMSPEDSSIYLCSVALGADLYGYTFGSGTRLTVV.